The 32 T cell receptor beta chains listed next were all sequenced from one sample in a study of shared clonotypes between healthy human individuals. The assay was immunoSEQ multiplex PCR, and TCRdb's table has in-frame clones only and misses some. The sample has hundreds of thousands of clones, 98% seen once. Naive CD8 cells lacked CD45RO, underwent positive selection for CCR7 and left out terminally differentiated effector memory CD45RA+ cells. Sequencing was carried out using naive CD8+ T cells sorted from blood. All receptors come from a man in his thirties or forties in good health.

The rearrangement joins TRBV13 to TRBJ1-1; no clear D. The V and J ends lost 3 bases and 3 bases respectively, with 14 bases between them. The CDR3 runs 15 residues. Per germline, CDR1 PRHDT and CDR2 FYEKMQ (reference sequence). The CDR3 here is CASSLTAVRDTEAFF. DNA for the CDR3: TGTGCCAGCAGCTTGACCGCAGTCCGGGACACTGAAGCTTTCTTT.

The chain couples TRBV10-3 to TRBJ2-7; 11 bases are a match to TRBD2. This CDR3 has 15 residues. The trim removed 6 bases at V and 0 bases at J, leaving 4 bases unmatched. The V gene's germline CDR1 is ENHRY and CDR2 SYGVKD. The CDR3: CAIRSTSGSSYEQYF. CDR3 DNA: TGTGCCATCAGATCAACTAGCGGGAGCTCCTACGAGCAGTACTTC.

The gene calls are TRBV4-1 and TRBJ1-5, with 8 nucleotides matching TRBD1. Germline V gene data show CDR1 as MGHRA and CDR2 as YSYEKL. V shed 4 bases and J 3 bases; nucleotides not matched to a gene: 2. There are 14 residues in the CDR3. The CDR3 sequence is CASSPTGDNQPQHF. DNA for the CDR3: TGCGCCAGCAGCCCGACAGGGGACAATCAGCCCCAGCATTTT.

The V and J genes are TRBV29-1 and TRBJ2-7; perhaps TRBD2 as D (5 bases). Germline assignment: CDR1 SQVTM and CDR2 ANQGSEA. The CDR3 loop spans 14 amino acids. V lost 6 bases, J lost 5 bases, and 20 bases lay in between. CDR3 sequence (DNA): TGCAGCGTGTCACCGGGCCCCCGGCGGGACGAGCAGTACTTC. This translates into CSVSPGPRRDEQYF.

The CDR3 DNA reads as TGTGCCAGCAGCCAATTGTCCGGGGGCGAGGGGAATGAAAAACTGTTTTTT. Its protein is CASSQLSGGEGNEKLFF. The genes are TRBV14 and TRBJ1-4, with TRBD1 as a possible D gene (6 bases). CDR3 length equals 17 residues. Germline values: CDR1 SGHDN, CDR2 FVKESK. The V and J ends lost 2 bases and 5 bases respectively, with 18 bases between them.

The chain combines TRBV7-9 with TRBJ2-1; D unresolved. V lost 1 base, J lost 7 bases, and 5 bases lay in between. The CDR3 consists of 12 residues. From germline, CDR1 is SEHNR and CDR2 FQNEAQ (reference sequence). CDR3 DNA: TGTGCCAGCAGCTTAGTTGCTAATGAGCAGTTCTTC. Its translation is CASSLVANEQFF. Full variable domain (rest looked up from reference TRBV7-9 and TRBJ2-1): DTGVSQNPRHKITKRGQNVTFRCDPISEHNRLYWYRQTLGQGPEFLTYFQNEAQLEKSRLLSDRFSAERPKGSFSTLEIQRTEQGDSAMYLCASSLVANEQFFGPGTRLTVL.

In this sample, this clone turned up once. The genes are TRBV7-8 and TRBJ1-5; D ambiguous. V gave up 0 bases and J gave up 5 bases, with 14 bases separating them. Germline V gene sequence: CDR1 SGHVS, CDR2 FQNEAQ. This CDR3 is built from 16 residues. CDR3 in DNA: TGTGCCAGCAGCTTAGCCACCCTAAAACCGCATCAGCCCCAGCATTTT. As protein: CASSLATLKPHQPQHF.

The chain employs TRBV10-2 and TRBJ2-7; tentatively, D is TRBD2 (5 bases). V shed 5 bases and J shed 0 bases, with 11 bases lying between them. Germline V gene sequence: CDR1 WSHSY, CDR2 SAAADI. The CDR3 has 14 amino acids. The DNA for the CDR3 is TGCGCCAGCAGTTCTCTAGCAGACTCCTACGAGCAGTACTTC. It codes for CASSSLADSYEQYF.

This clone was counted a single time. This rearrangement joins TRBV14 to TRBJ1-1; no definite D call. Germline CDR1 is SGHDN and CDR2 is FVKESK. With 2 bases removed from V and 6 bases from J, the gap between germline ends came to 10 bases. The CDR3 covers 13 residues. Here the CDR3 reads CASSQTPQAEAFF. The CDR3 DNA is TGTGCCAGCAGCCAAACCCCCCAAGCTGAAGCTTTCTTT.

The V and J genes are TRBV28 and TRBJ1-2; tentatively, D is TRBD1 (5 bases). Trimming removed 8 bases at V and 0 bases at J, with 16 bases between. The CDR3 extends over 15 amino acids. Germline V gene lookup returns CDR1 MDHEN and CDR2 SYDVKM. CDR3 DNA sequence: TGTGCCAGCTACTTAGGGGCCGAGACTAACTATGGCTACACCTTC. The encoded protein is CASYLGAETNYGYTF.

The chain joins TRBV14 to TRBJ2-1, with D possibly TRBD2 on 7 matching bases. CDR1 SGHDN and CDR2 FVKESK come from the germline V gene. The CDR3 runs to 16 residues. The V end lost 4 bases, the J end lost 0 bases, and 13 bases lay between the germline ends. The CDR3 sequence is CASSRGGDYSYNEQFF. Here the CDR3 DNA reads TGTGCCAGCAGCCGAGGGGGGGACTACTCCTACAATGAGCAGTTCTTC.

In regard to this clone: One junction end does not reproduce the germline sequence, and a read error may be involved. V gene TRBV7-6 combines with J gene TRBJ2-7; D gene uncertain. CDR3 size: 12 residues. CDR1 and CDR2 (germline): SGHVS, FNYEAQ. The CDR3 reads CASSTQTDDQYF. CDR3 nucleotides: TGTGCCAGCAGCACCCAAACAGACGATCAGTACTTC.

The chain has TRBV23-1 and TRBJ1-5, with D unresolved. TRBV23-1 is an ORF; its function is uncertain. Trimming took 9 bases from V and 6 from J, leaving 18 bases between them. The CDR3 extends over 14 amino acids. CDR3 amino acids: CARRVGSKPQPQHF. The DNA for the CDR3 is TGCGCCAGACGAGTTGGCAGCAAACCTCAGCCCCAGCATTTT.

The chain recombines TRBV7-8 with TRBJ2-3; no clear D. The V gene's germline CDR1 is SGHVS and CDR2 FQNEAQ. The CDR3 totals 14 residues. V lost 3 bases and J lost 0, with 7 bases in between. This CDR3 is CASSFPSSTDTQYF. DNA of the CDR3: TGTGCCAGCAGCTTTCCATCTAGCACAGATACGCAGTATTTT.

V is TRBV5-1 and J is TRBJ2-5, with D possibly matching TRBD2 (6 bases). Germline assignment: CDR1 SGHRS and CDR2 YFSETQ. V was clipped by 4 bases and J by 4 bases, with 11 bases between them. The CDR3 has 13 amino acids. This CDR3 reads CASSRAGSETQYF. The CDR3 nucleotides read TGCGCCAGCAGCCGGGCGGGGTCAGAGACCCAGTACTTC. The full variable domain, completed using reference TRBV5-1 and TRBJ2-5, is KAGVTQTPRYLIKTRGQQVTLSCSPISGHRSVSWYQQTPGQGLQFLFEYFSETQRNKGNFPGRFSGRQFSNSRSEMNVSTLELGDSALYLCASSRAGSETQYFGPGTRLLVL.

The chain joins TRBV27 to TRBJ1-1, with D possibly TRBD1 on 5 matching bases. The CDR3 consists of 12 residues. The germline V gene has CDR1 MNHEY and CDR2 SMNVEV (reference sequence). V was cut by 5 bases and J by 6 bases, with 10 bases left in between. CDR3 coding DNA: TGTGCCAGCAGTGCAGGGTTCCCTGAAGCTTTCTTT. Protein: CASSAGFPEAFF.

This clone occurred once. This sequence joins TRBV29-1 and TRBJ1-1; D ambiguous. This CDR3 has 13 amino acids. V was trimmed by 0 bases and J by 8 bases, leaving 13 bases between them. Germline CDR1 and CDR2: SQVTM and ANQGSEA. The CDR3 DNA is TGCAGCGTTGAAGATGGGGTTACAGCAGAAGCTTTCTTT. It specifies CSVEDGVTAEAFF.

This clone was counted once. This chain links TRBV13 with TRBJ2-1; 12 nucleotides match TRBD2. Germline CDR1 and CDR2: PRHDT and FYEKMQ (reference sequence). The CDR3 runs 17 residues. Trimming cost V 5 bases and J 9 bases; bases outside gene matches: 14. The CDR3 loop is CASSAETSGSWGREQFF. CDR3 sequence (DNA): TGTGCCAGCAGCGCTGAGACTAGCGGGAGCTGGGGACGTGAGCAGTTCTTC.

The chain couples TRBV15 to TRBJ2-7; 7 bases are shared with TRBD2. CDR1 and CDR2 (germline): LNHNV, YYDKDF (reference sequence). This CDR3 has 17 residues. V trimming: 0 bases; J trimming: 2 bases; junction bases outside the gene matches: 10. CDR3 loop: CATSRDPIRGVAYEQYF. The DNA for the CDR3 is TGTGCCACCAGCAGAGACCCCATCCGGGGGGTCGCCTACGAGCAGTACTTC.

The chain links TRBV27 to TRBJ2-7, with 9 bases matching TRBD1. The CDR3 contains 15 residues. The germline CDR1 and CDR2 sequences are MNHEY and SMNVEV (reference sequence). The junction had 9 bases not matched to a gene; V was cut back by 4 bases and J by 5 bases. The CDR3 nucleotides read TGTGCCAGCAGTTACCCGGGACAGGGATATCACGAGCAGTACTTC. The encoded protein is CASSYPGQGYHEQYF.

V gene TRBV19 combines with J gene TRBJ2-1; 8 nucleotides align to TRBD1. Per the germline V gene, CDR1 is LNHDA and CDR2 is SQIVND (reference sequence). With V trimmed by 6 bases and J by 5 bases, 9 bases remained unmatched. The CDR3 has 15 amino acids. The CDR3 region has the DNA TGTGCCAGTAGGTATAACAGGGGGGTGAACAATGAGCAGTTCTTC. Translating it yields CASRYNRGVNNEQFF.

The rearrangement links TRBV5-6 to TRBJ2-7, with 15 bases matching TRBD2. After removal of 2 bases from V and 3 bases from J, the junction contained 3 bases not matched to a gene. The CDR3 is 16 residues long. The germline V gene encodes CDR1 SGHDT and CDR2 YYEEEE. For the CDR3, the DNA is TGTGCCAGCAGCTTCGGACTAGCGGGAGGGAACTACGAGCAGTACTTC. This codes for CASSFGLAGGNYEQYF.

This clone was observed once. The chain employs TRBV9 and TRBJ2-1; no firm D call. CDR3 length equals 15 residues. Trimming left V 0 bases short and J 8 bases short, with 15 bases between. The germline gives CDR1 SGDLS, CDR2 YYNGEE. CDR3 coding DNA: TGTGCCAGCAGCGTAGCTACCAGTCGTCAGGATGAGCAGTTCTTC. It codes for CASSVATSRQDEQFF.

The chain has TRBV11-2 and TRBJ2-7; D possibly corresponds to TRBD1 (5 bases). The CDR3 is 14 residues long. With 7 bases removed from V and 2 bases from J, the gap between germline ends came to 15 bases. The germline V gene has CDR1 SGHAT and CDR2 FQNNGV. CDR3: CASNPRQWAYEQYF. CDR3 coding DNA: TGTGCCAGCAACCCCCGACAGTGGGCCTACGAGCAGTACTTC.

The chain has TRBV7-9 and TRBJ1-1; TRBD1 is a possible D gene (6 bases). Trimming took off 5 bases at V and 4 bases at J, with 17 bases between the two ends. The CDR3 has 15 amino acids. Germline CDR1 reads SEHNR; CDR2 reads FQNEAQ (reference sequence). The chain's CDR3 is CASSPIIRGSTEAFF. The CDR3 nucleotides are TGTGCCAGCAGCCCGATAATCAGGGGAAGCACTGAAGCTTTCTTT.

The chain joins TRBV7-9 to TRBJ1-2; 8 bases line up with TRBD1. The CDR3 has 16 residues. Germline CDR1 is SEHNR and CDR2 is FQNEAQ (reference sequence). The ends lost 4 bases at V and 6 bases at J; junction bases unmatched: 13. Here the CDR3 DNA reads TGTGCCAGCAGCTCAGGGGATCAGGGGGCCCGAAATGGCTACACCTTC. Its protein is CASSSGDQGARNGYTF. Full variable domain (remainder filled in from reference TRBV7-9 and TRBJ1-2): DTGVSQNPRHKITKRGQNVTFRCDPISEHNRLYWYRQTLGQGPEFLTYFQNEAQLEKSRLLSDRFSAERPKGSFSTLEIQRTEQGDSAMYLCASSSGDQGARNGYTFGSGTRLTVV.

The chain carries TRBV9 and TRBJ2-7; 8 nucleotides align to TRBD2. CDR1 and CDR2 (germline): SGDLS, YYNGEE. CDR3 size: 14 residues. V lost 4 bases and J lost 7; bases outside the gene matches: 10. The CDR3, as DNA: TGTGCCAGCAGCACGGGAGGGTCCCTTATGGAGCAGTACTTC. The encoded protein is CASSTGGSLMEQYF.

This chain connects TRBV7-9 to TRBJ2-7; 7 positions match TRBD2. The CDR3 covers 12 residues. V was pared by 6 bases and J by 2 bases, with 1 base of the junction left unmatched. Germline CDR1 reads SEHNR; CDR2 reads FQNEAQ (reference sequence). The CDR3 region has the DNA TGTGCCAGCAGTGCGGGGGCCTACGAGCAGTACTTC. Amino acids: CASSAGAYEQYF.

This chain uses TRBV9 with TRBJ2-1; 10 bases match TRBD2. The CDR3 length is 16 residues. The junction had 8 bases not matched to a gene; V was cut back by 3 bases and J by 5 bases. Germline lookup yields CDR1 SGDLS and CDR2 YYNGEE. DNA of the CDR3: TGTGCCAGCAGCGAATCTCCGGGACTAGCGAACAATGAGCAGTTCTTC. Protein product: CASSESPGLANNEQFF.

The DNA for the CDR3 is TGTGCCAGCAGCGCTGCCTGGGGAACTAATGAAAAACTGTTTTTT. Encoded protein: CASSAAWGTNEKLFF. This chain uses TRBV9 with TRBJ1-4, with D unclear. The germline gives CDR1 SGDLS, CDR2 YYNGEE. The V and J ends lost 3 bases and 1 base respectively, with 10 bases between them. The CDR3 runs to 15 residues.

V and J are TRBV27 and TRBJ1-5; D is unclear. Trimming pared 4 bases from V and 2 bases from J, leaving 9 bases between. The V gene's germline CDR1 is MNHEY and CDR2 SMNVEV (reference sequence). The CDR3 runs 14 residues. Here the CDR3 DNA reads TGTGCCAGCAGTTCGATCCTTGGCAATCAGCCCCAGCATTTT. Its protein is CASSSILGNQPQHF.

The J gene is TRBJ2-5, the V gene TRBV15, with TRBD2 as a possible D gene (6 bases). The length of the CDR3 is 14 residues. Trimming shortened V by 2 bases and J by 2 bases, and 9 bases separated the two germline ends. Germline loops: CDR1 LNHNV, CDR2 YYDKDF (reference sequence). The CDR3 sequence is CATSRIAVQETQYF. The DNA for the CDR3 is TGTGCCACCAGCAGAATAGCGGTACAAGAGACCCAGTACTTC.